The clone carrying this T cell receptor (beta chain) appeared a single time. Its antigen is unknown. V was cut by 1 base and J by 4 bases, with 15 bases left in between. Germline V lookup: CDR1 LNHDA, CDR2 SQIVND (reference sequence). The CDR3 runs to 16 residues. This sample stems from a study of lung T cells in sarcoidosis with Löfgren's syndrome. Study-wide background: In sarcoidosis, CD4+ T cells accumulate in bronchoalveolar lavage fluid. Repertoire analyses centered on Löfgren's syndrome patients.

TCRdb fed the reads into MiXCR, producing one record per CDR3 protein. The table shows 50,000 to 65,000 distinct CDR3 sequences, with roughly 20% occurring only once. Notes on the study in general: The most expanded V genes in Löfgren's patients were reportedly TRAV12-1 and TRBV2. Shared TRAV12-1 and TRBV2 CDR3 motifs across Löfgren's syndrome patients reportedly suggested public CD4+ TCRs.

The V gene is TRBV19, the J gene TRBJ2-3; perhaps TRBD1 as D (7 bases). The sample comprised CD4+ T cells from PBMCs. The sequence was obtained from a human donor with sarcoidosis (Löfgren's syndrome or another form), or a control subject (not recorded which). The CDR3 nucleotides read TGTGCCAGTAGTATAGGGCGGGACAGAAGCGCAGATACGCAGTATTTT. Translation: CASSIGRDRSADTQYF.